This T cell receptor (beta chain) derives from a study of CD8+ T cells in alopecia areata. The CDR3 runs to 15 residues. After removal of 6 bases from V and 4 bases from J, the junction contained 8 bases not matched to a gene. Germline CDR1 is MDHEN and CDR2 is SYDVKM. RNA was extracted and reverse transcribed into cDNA as the sequencing template. Sequencing used immunoSEQ multiplex PCR; TCRdb keeps in-frame clones, though not all of them. This sample has 170,000 or so clones, with roughly 59% found just once. The sequencing here drew on CD4+ T cells sorted from blood, taken at week 0. This TCR was sampled from a human donor with alopecia areata. V gene TRBV28 combines with J gene TRBJ2-3, with 9 bases that match TRBD2. CDR3 DNA sequence: TGTGCCAGCAGGGTAGGCGGGGGGGCCCCAGATACGCAGTATTTT. The encoded protein is CASRVGGGAPDTQYF.